The rows below give T cell receptor beta chains drawn from one sample of a study of circulating tumor DNA in untreated peripheral T-cell lymphoma. The assay was immunoSEQ multiplex PCR, and TCRdb's table has in-frame clones only and misses some. This table has fewer than 11,000 clones, about 80% appearing once. Sequencing was carried out using tumor tissue. The source of these receptors is a human donor with peripheral T-cell lymphoma. CDR3s leave out the opening cysteine and the closing phenylalanine or tryptophan.

j_call | v_call | cdr3_aa
TRBJ1-5 | TRBV19 | ASSYRGEQPQH
TRBJ2-7 | TRBV29-1 | SVEAGTSGGFRPYEQY
TRBJ1-4 | TRBV11-3 | ASSRTGPNEKLF
TRBJ1-6 | TRBV6-4 | ATGPSGALH
TRBJ2-1 | TRBV2 | ASSGTGDYNEQF
TRBJ2-1 | TRBV5-1 | ASSSTSGFGNEQF
TRBJ1-2 | TRBV6-8 | ASSTAGGSGYT
TRBJ1-1 | TRBV5-1 | ASSSQFRYTEAF
TRBJ1-5 | TRBV6-8 | ATRTGDQPQH
TRBJ2-1 | TRBV9 | ASMWDRGLGEQF
TRBJ2-6 | TRBV18 | ASSPLHSGANVLT
TRBJ2-5 | TRBV2 | ASSVSGGATETQY
TRBJ2-7 | TRBV29-1 | SVDTGSAYEQY
TRBJ1-2 | TRBV27 | ASSFGTGNYGYT
TRBJ2-1 | TRBV6-8 | ASNLAGGPYNEQF
TRBJ1-2 | TRBV23-1 | ASSPVPVPNYGYT
TRBJ2-1 | TRBV18 | ASSPGVAGNNEQF
TRBJ2-7 | TRBV30 | AWSKGTGGYEQY
TRBJ2-1 | TRBV29-1 | SASDGQSGQF
TRBJ2-5 | TRBV4-1 | ASSPTGWGETQY
TRBJ2-3 | TRBV23-1 | ASSHERVDTQY
TRBJ1-1 | TRBV29-1 | SVMGGVRTEAF
TRBJ1-2 | TRBV6-8 | ASREKGGGGYT
TRBJ2-7 | TRBV2 | ASSEDTFYEQY
TRBJ2-3 | TRBV7-1 | ASSLSAADTQY
TRBJ2-5 | TRBV6-8 | ASSYNGASQETQY
TRBJ2-3 | TRBV6-8 | ASRTGGSTDTQY
TRBJ2-1 | TRBV6-8 | ASSYSRGRDRGLSEQF
TRBJ2-5 | TRBV6-8 | VSRQSQETQY
TRBJ2-1 | TRBV28 | ASSQMGFYNEQF
TRBJ1-3 | TRBV10-2 | ASTVLDIFTGNTIY
TRBJ2-1 | TRBV14 | ASSQDSYNEQF